This T cell receptor beta chain was obtained from a study of T cells in Graves' hyperthyroidism and ophthalmopathy. Broader study findings: The model's output predicted ophthalmopathy at a median of 6.5 months prior to onset.

The CDR3 regions of TCR beta were amplified from RNA transcripts. An initial round of RT-PCR targeting the TCR CDR3 relied on the HTBI primer set. TCRdb reprocessed the multiplex PCR reads via MiXCR and lists one record per CDR3 protein. This sample yields over 350,000 distinct CDR3 sequences, of which around an eighth are seen a single time; under 30% belongs to the top ten. Disease lasting under 3 months, a NOSPECS grade of at least 4, and a Clinical Activity Score of at least 3 were features of the ophthalmopathy patients. Diagnostic decisions used clinical symptoms, serum thyroxine and TRAb, thyroid ultrasound and orbital computed tomography. Each 10 ml fresh peripheral blood draw supplied the PBMCs. With 0 bases clipped from V and 4 bases from J, the junction kept 5 bases outside the gene matches. From germline, CDR1 is SGHKS and CDR2 YYEKEE (reference sequence). The CDR3 totals 16 residues. A few counts support this clonotype. The target antigen is unknown.

The source of this sequence is a man over 45 with Graves' ophthalmopathy. Source material: blood. The chain uses TRBV5-5 and TRBJ2-1; 9 bases align to TRBD1. The CDR3 reads CASSLVPGTGYNEQFF. The CDR3 DNA sequence: TGTGCCAGCAGCTTGGTCCCCGGGACAGGGTACAATGAGCAGTTCTTC.